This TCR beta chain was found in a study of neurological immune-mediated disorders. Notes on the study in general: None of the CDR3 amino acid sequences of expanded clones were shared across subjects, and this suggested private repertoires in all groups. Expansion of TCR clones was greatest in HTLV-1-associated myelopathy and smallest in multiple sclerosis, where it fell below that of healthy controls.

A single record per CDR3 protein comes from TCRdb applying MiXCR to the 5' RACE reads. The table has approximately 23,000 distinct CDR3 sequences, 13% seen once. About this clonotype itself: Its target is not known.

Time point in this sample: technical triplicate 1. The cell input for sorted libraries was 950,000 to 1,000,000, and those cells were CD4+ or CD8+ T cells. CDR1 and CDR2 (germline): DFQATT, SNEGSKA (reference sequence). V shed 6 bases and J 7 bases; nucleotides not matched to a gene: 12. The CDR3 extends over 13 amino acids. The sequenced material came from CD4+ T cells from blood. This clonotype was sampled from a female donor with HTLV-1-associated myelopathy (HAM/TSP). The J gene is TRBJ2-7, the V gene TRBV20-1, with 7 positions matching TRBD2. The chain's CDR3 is CSATQLATGEQYF. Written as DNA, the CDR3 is TGCAGTGCCACACAACTAGCGACGGGGGAGCAGTACTTC.